These 21 T cell receptor beta chains were sequenced from one sample in a study of neurological immune-mediated disorders. TCRdb re-called the 5' RACE reads through MiXCR, storing one row per CDR3 protein. Of tens of thousands of distinct CDR3 sequences listed, 3% to 4.5% are singletons. The material sequenced was CD4+ T cells from blood. These TCRs come from a middle-aged woman with multiple sclerosis.

This clonotype was found many times. The chain joins TRBV2 to TRBJ2-7; D not resolved. The CDR3 covers 10 residues. CDR1 is SNHLY, CDR2 FYNNEI, per germline. Trimming took off 6 bases at V and 0 bases at J, with 0 bases between the two ends. CDR3 amino acids: CASSSYEQYF. In DNA, the CDR3 is TGTGCCAGCAGCTCCTACGAGCAGTACTTC.

This clonotype was recorded at least ten times. This chain uses TRBV6-2 or TRBV6-3 with TRBJ1-5, with D hard to call. The CDR3 loop spans 14 amino acids. Per germline, CDR1 MNHEY and CDR2 SVGEGT. V was cut by 2 bases and J by 7 bases, with 12 bases left in between. CDR3 region: CASSYIRGTQPQHF. DNA of the CDR3: TGTGCCAGCAGTTACATTCGGGGAACCCAGCCCCAGCATTTT.

This clonotype was recorded many times. The chain's CDR3 is CASGSLVGTSGGAVTDTQYF. As DNA, the CDR3 is TGCGCCAGCGGTTCGTTGGTGGGGACTAGCGGGGGGGCCGTTACAGATACGCAGTATTTT. This chain joins TRBV4-1 and TRBJ2-3, with 16 positions matching TRBD2. The germline CDR1 and CDR2 sequences are MGHRA and YSYEKL. Trimming took 8 bases from V and 3 from J; bases not matched to a gene: 17. The CDR3 loop spans 20 amino acids.

In its sample, this clonotype was seen a few times. The V call is TRBV30, the J call TRBJ1-5; a weak D match, TRBD1 (5 bases). Trimming took off 2 bases at V and 2 bases at J, with 13 bases between the two ends. This CDR3 contains 15 residues. Germline CDR1 GTSNPN, CDR2 SVGIG (reference sequence). The CDR3 DNA is TGTGCCTGGAGTTTTAGGGGTAGGGGCAATCAGCCCCAGCATTTT. Amino acids: CAWSFRGRGNQPQHF.

This clonotype was seen repeatedly, ten times or more. V gene TRBV11-2 combines with J gene TRBJ2-2; 9 positions agree with TRBD2. This CDR3 is built from 17 residues. Germline V gene data show CDR1 as SGHAT and CDR2 as FQNNGV. J gave up 4 bases and V 4 bases, and 10 bases lay outside the gene matches. Here the CDR3 DNA reads TGTGCCAGCAGCTCCAATCCGGGACTAGCCGCCACCGGGGAGCTGTTTTTT. This gives the protein CASSSNPGLAATGELFF.

This clonotype was found many times. V usage is TRBV9 and J usage is TRBJ2-5; perhaps TRBD1 as D (6 bases). Trimming left V 0 bases short and J 5 bases short, with 11 bases between. This CDR3 contains 14 residues. The germline V gene has CDR1 SGDLS and CDR2 YYNGEE. Here the CDR3 reads CASSVDPRGETQYF. DNA of the CDR3: TGTGCCAGCAGCGTAGACCCGAGGGGGGAGACCCAGTACTTC.

The chain uses TRBV12-3 or TRBV12-4 and TRBJ2-3; TRBD2 matches 10 bases. This CDR3 comprises 16 residues. V was clipped by 7 bases and J by 14 bases; unmatched bases: 21. CDR3 in DNA: TGTGCCAGCAACCTCGGACTAGCGGCCCGCACAGATACGAGGTATTTT. It yields the protein CASNLGLAARTDTRYF.

The table lists this clonotype with many counts. The chain employs TRBV5-5 and TRBJ1-6, with D unresolved. Germline CDR1 SGHKS, CDR2 YYEKEE (reference sequence). Trimming took 1 base from V and 10 from J, leaving 18 bases between them. The CDR3 extends over 16 amino acids. The chain's CDR3 is CASSLPTARIDSPLHF. The DNA for the CDR3 is TGTGCCAGCAGCTTGCCCACGGCCAGGATAGACTCACCCCTCCACTTT.

This clonotype was seen many times. The chain uses TRBV20-1 and TRBJ1-4, with no clear D. The CDR3 extends over 14 amino acids. Looked up from germline, CDR1 is DFQATT and CDR2 is SNEGSKA (reference sequence). Trimming stripped 3 bases from V and 8 bases from J, with 16 bases between. DNA of the CDR3: TGCAGTGCTAGCCGTGGGTTGTATGAGGAAAAACTGTTTTTT. Its translation is CSASRGLYEEKLFF.

This clonotype was observed at least ten times. The chain is built from TRBV3-1 and TRBJ1-1; D is unresolved. Germline V gives CDR1 LGHDT, CDR2 YNNKEL (reference sequence). V was pared by 2 bases and J by 3 bases, with 13 bases between. CDR3 length equals 15 residues. The CDR3 bases are TGTGCCAGCAGCCAATTAGGAGGGAGGGACACTGAAGCTTTCTTT. Translation gives CASSQLGGRDTEAFF.

This clonotype was seen repeatedly, ten times or more. V is TRBV7-9 and J is TRBJ2-6; D not resolved. CDR3 length equals 15 residues. With 5 bases removed from V and 4 bases from J, the gap between germline ends came to 12 bases. In germline, CDR1 is SEHNR, CDR2 FQNEAQ (reference sequence). This CDR3 is CASSANLGGANVLTF. CDR3 in DNA: TGTGCCAGCAGCGCCAATCTGGGGGGGGCCAACGTCCTGACTTTC.

This clonotype was counted at least ten times. The chain couples TRBV11-2 to TRBJ1-2; the D gene is possibly TRBD1 (5 bases). V lost 2 bases to trimming and J lost 2 bases, with 24 bases between them. Germline CDR1 reads SGHAT; CDR2 reads FQNNGV. The CDR3 extends over 19 amino acids. The CDR3 protein is CASSLKSVRAWRANYGYTF. The CDR3 coding sequence is TGTGCCAGCAGCTTAAAGTCGGTCAGGGCCTGGAGAGCGAACTATGGCTACACCTTC.

This clonotype was seen many times. In nucleotides, the CDR3 is TGTGCCACCAGCAGAGATAAAATGGGCAGGGGCCACGAGCAGTACTTC. It encodes CATSRDKMGRGHEQYF. The V gene is TRBV15, the J gene TRBJ2-7; possible D gene TRBD1, 6 bases. Deletions cut 0 bases from V and 5 bases from J, with 17 bases between. The length of the CDR3 is 16 residues. Germline CDR1 LNHNV, CDR2 YYDKDF (reference sequence).

This clonotype was seen many times. The chain has TRBV10-3 and TRBJ2-3; 11 nucleotides align to TRBD2. V lost 0 bases and J lost 7; bases outside the gene matches: 6. Germline V gene data show CDR1 as ENHRY and CDR2 as SYGVKD. This CDR3 has 16 residues. The CDR3 protein is CAISESLAGGLNTQYF. The CDR3 nucleotides are TGTGCCATCAGTGAGTCCTTAGCGGGGGGGCTTAATACGCAGTATTTT.

In this sample, this clonotype turned up many times. This chain uses TRBV6-4 with TRBJ2-3; D not certain. The V gene lost 1 base and the J gene lost 1 base, with 6 bases spanning the gap. Germline assignment: CDR1 MRHNA and CDR2 SNTAGT. The CDR3 contains 14 residues. For the CDR3, the DNA is TGTGCCAGCAGTGACTTTTCAGGCACAGATACGCAGTATTTT. Translation: CASSDFSGTDTQYF.

This clonotype was recorded at least ten times. The V call is TRBV7-9, the J call TRBJ2-2, with TRBD1 as a possible D gene (5 bases). CDR3 size: 14 residues. V lost 3 bases to trimming and J lost 0 bases, with 5 bases between them. Germline CDR1 and CDR2: SEHNR and FQNEAQ (reference sequence). The CDR3 here is CASSFRANTGELFF. CDR3 DNA sequence: TGTGCCAGCAGCTTCAGGGCGAACACCGGGGAGCTGTTTTTT.

This clonotype was detected ten times or more. The genes are TRBV5-1 and TRBJ2-7; 10 nucleotides align to TRBD1. The germline V gene encodes CDR1 SGHRS and CDR2 YFSETQ. Losses at the gene ends were 0 bases for V and 4 bases for J; bases not matched to a gene: 4. The CDR3 covers 15 residues. CDR3 amino acids: CASSLGGTGDYEQYF. CDR3 sequence (DNA): TGCGCCAGCAGCTTGGGCGGGACAGGGGATTACGAGCAGTACTTC.

There are many counts of this clonotype. The chain combines TRBV12-3 or TRBV12-4 with TRBJ2-3; 7 bases are shared with TRBD2. The trim removed 6 bases at V and 12 bases at J, leaving 9 bases unmatched. There are 12 residues in the CDR3. CDR3 DNA: TGTGCCAGCAGCCCTCAGACTAGCTTTCAGTATTTT. This encodes CASSPQTSFQYF.

This clonotype was seen ten or more times. The CDR3 nucleotides are TGTGCCAGCAGCTCACAGGGGATCACAGATACGCAGTATTTT. Protein: CASSSQGITDTQYF. The chain has TRBV7-8 and TRBJ2-3; 7 positions agree with TRBD1. The CDR3 length is 14 residues. Per the germline V gene, CDR1 is SGHVS and CDR2 is FQNEAQ. Trimming removed 4 bases from V and 2 bases from J; junction bases left unmatched: 3.

This clonotype was counted many times. The gene calls are TRBV12-3 or TRBV12-4 and TRBJ1-1; 7 nucleotides line up with TRBD1. The CDR3 is 13 amino acids. V shed 4 bases and J 3 bases; nucleotides not matched to a gene: 2. The CDR3 sequence: CASSSDRDTEAFF. The DNA of the CDR3 is TGTGCCAGCAGTTCTGACAGGGACACTGAAGCTTTCTTT.

This clonotype was recorded at least ten times. This chain links TRBV9 with TRBJ2-2, with 7 bases identical to TRBD1. The CDR3 has 16 residues. Germline V gene lookup returns CDR1 SGDLS and CDR2 YYNGEE. The V gene end was trimmed by 0 bases and the J gene end by 1 base; junction bases not matched to a gene: 3. CDR3 in DNA: TGTGCCAGCAGCGTAGCCCGGGACAGGAACACCGGGGAGCTGTTTTTT. It is translated as CASSVARDRNTGELFF.